A single T cell receptor (beta chain) is shown here with its context. Its specific antigen is unknown. The sample holds no much larger clone one base away, and base qualities are not on file. In the prospective study, participants were roughly 18 to 100 years old, resided in 24 geographic areas of the United States, and were enrolled through a virtual design. In the prospective study, cohorts were assigned on the basis of participant-reported clinical history obtained from a screening survey and a study questionnaire. Recovered participants in ImmuneRACE Cohort 3 were defined by two consecutive negative NP/OP PCR tests, clearance by a healthcare professional, or resolution of symptoms. In the prospective study, whole blood, serum and a nasopharyngeal or oropharyngeal swab were collected from each participant by mobile phlebotomists. Participants in the prospective study had the option to provide additional blood draws and questionnaires over a roughly 2-month period. Blood samples from the prospective study were shipped frozen or at room temperature prior to DNA extraction.

This record comes from a study of blood T cell repertoires in COVID-19 (dated by TCRdb to between 2020 and 2021). In the study overall: The collaborator samples originated in the United States, Italy and Spain and spanned the acute and convalescent phases of COVID-19. The material from the prospective study consisted of cDNA or gDNA derived from T cells, B-cell-depleted T cells, or PBMCs. Subjects who had been exposed to COVID-19, were actively infected with it, or had recovered from it provided the deeply sampled blood TCRbeta repertoires that made up the dataset. A freely available public database, intended as a resource for researchers studying the immune response to SARS-CoV-2, is where the repertoires were released. The samples were drawn from the first 160 participants of the ongoing ImmuneRACE study and from roughly 1,300 subjects provided by 6 global collaborators. A de-identified subject ID, COVID-19 status, age in years and sex were almost always included in the sample metadata. Where HLA class I and class II types were available, the types were taken from metadata supplied by the sample provider, not from assay-based typing.

The germline V gene sets CDR1 to SGHVS and CDR2 to FQNEAQ. The germline V end is reduced by 5 bases and the J end by 6 bases; junction bases left unmatched: 4. The CDR3, cysteine through phenylalanine, is 12 amino acids long. Only CDR3 DNA remains: 36 bases, in frame from the first base. Overall study outcomes, separate from this receptor: The quantity of clinical and demographic metadata differed by source and by participant and was supplied without curation.

TCRbeta CDR3 regions were amplified from genomic DNA using the immunoSEQ Assay, a bias-controlled multiplex PCR. As for the original processing: Nucleated cell counts per sample were estimated from amplification of reference gene primers within the assay. To quantify the absolute abundance of each unique TCRbeta CDR3 rearrangement, sequence reads were collapsed and filtered. Productive Simpson clonality was computed per sample as the square root of Simpson's diversity index over productive rearrangements. Imported from immuneACCESS, the table was reduced by TCRdb to in-frame sequences with V and J called. These copies leave out some clones; in studies compared against another copy, an unresolved V gene accounts for under half, and the cause of the remainder is not known. The V and J calls and clone size are taken from that table; D and trimming were inferred from the DNA. This sample is represented by under 200,000 clones; around 87% of them were singletons. Of the sample, about 6.3% falls within the top ten clones.

This receptor was taken from a woman aged 50 to 60 who had recovered from COVID-19. Sequencing was done on a sample of PBMCs or T cells enriched from blood (not recorded which). The V gene is TRBV7-8 and the J gene is TRBJ2-7; TRBD1 aligns with 7 central bases. The DNA is TGTGCCAGCAGCCTCGGGACAGTCGAGCAGTACTTC. The encoded protein is CASSLGTVEQYF.